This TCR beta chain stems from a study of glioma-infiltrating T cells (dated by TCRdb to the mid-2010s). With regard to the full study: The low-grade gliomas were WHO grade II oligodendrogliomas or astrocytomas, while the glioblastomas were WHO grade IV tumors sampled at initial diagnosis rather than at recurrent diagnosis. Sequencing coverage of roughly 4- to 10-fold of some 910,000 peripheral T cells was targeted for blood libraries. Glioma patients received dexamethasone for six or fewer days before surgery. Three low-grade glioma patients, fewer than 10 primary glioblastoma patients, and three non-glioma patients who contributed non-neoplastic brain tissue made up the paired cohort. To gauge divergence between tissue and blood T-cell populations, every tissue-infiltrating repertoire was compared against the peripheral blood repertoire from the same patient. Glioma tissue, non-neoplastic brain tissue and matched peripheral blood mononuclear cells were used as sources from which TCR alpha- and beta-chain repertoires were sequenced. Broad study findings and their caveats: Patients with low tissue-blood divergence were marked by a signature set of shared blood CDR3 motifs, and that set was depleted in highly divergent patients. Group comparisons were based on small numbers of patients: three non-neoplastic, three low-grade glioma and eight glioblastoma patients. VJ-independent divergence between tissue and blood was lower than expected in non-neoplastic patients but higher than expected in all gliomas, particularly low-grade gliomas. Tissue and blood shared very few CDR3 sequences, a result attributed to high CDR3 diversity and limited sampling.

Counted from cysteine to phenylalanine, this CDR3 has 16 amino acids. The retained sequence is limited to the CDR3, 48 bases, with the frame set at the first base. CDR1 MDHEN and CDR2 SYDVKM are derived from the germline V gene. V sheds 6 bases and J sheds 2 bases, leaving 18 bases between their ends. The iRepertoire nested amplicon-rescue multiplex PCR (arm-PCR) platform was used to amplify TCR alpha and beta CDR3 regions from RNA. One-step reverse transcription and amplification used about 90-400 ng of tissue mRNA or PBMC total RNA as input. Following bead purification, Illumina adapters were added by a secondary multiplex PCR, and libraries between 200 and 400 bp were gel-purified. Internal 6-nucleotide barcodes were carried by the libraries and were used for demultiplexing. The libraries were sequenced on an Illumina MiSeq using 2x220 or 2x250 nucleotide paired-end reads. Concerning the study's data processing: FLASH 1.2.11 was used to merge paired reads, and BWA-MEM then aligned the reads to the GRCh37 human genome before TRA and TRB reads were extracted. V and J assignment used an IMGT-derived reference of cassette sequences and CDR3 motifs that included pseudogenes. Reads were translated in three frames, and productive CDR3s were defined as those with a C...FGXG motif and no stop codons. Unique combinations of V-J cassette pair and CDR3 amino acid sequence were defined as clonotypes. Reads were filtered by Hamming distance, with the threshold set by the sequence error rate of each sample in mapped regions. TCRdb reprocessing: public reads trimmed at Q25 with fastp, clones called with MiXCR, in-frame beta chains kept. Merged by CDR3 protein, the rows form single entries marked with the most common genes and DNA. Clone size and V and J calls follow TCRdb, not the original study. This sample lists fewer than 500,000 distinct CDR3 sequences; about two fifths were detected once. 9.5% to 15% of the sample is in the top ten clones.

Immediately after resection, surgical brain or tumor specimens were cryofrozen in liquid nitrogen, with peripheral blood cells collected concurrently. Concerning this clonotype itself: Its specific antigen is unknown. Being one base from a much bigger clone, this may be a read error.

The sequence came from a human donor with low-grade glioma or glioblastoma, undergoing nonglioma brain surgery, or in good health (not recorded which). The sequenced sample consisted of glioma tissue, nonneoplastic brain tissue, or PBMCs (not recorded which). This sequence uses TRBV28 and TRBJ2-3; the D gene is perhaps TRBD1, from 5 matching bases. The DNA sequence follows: TGTGCCAGCAGCTCCATGGACAAACTCTACACAGATACGCAGTATTTT. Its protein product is CASSSMDKLYTDTQYF.